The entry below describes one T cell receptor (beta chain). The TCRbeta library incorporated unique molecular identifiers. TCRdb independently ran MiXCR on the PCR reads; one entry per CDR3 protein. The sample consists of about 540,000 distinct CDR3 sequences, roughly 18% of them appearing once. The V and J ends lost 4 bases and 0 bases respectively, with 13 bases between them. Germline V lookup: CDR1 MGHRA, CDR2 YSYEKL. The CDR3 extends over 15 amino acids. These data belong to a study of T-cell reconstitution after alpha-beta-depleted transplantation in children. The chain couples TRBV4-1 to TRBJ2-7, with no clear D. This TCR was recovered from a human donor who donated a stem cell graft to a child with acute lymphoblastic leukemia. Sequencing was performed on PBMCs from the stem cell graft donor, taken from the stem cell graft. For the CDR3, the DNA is TGCGCCAGCAGCCTCCGAATCGACTTCTCCTACGAGCAGTACTTC. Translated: CASSLRIDFSYEQYF.